A single sample gave rise to the 3 T cell receptor beta chains below, sequenced in a study of cytomegalovirus exposure and HLA in healthy donors. Use of 60 Vbeta and 13 Jbeta primers characterized the PCR. Clones were sequenced by immunoSEQ multiplex PCR, and TCRdb holds only the in-frame ones, with some missing. The sample has around 190,000 clones; around 87% are singletons. Sequenced sample: PBMCs. The receptors were sampled from a woman younger than 35 in good health and CMV-seronegative.

The V and J genes are TRBV30 and TRBJ1-6, with TRBD1 identical over 11 bases. Looked up from germline, CDR1 is GTSNPN and CDR2 is SVGIG (reference sequence). V trimming: 4 bases; J trimming: 8 bases; junction bases outside the gene matches: 10. The CDR3 has 16 amino acids. The CDR3 loop reads CAWNLYGTGGDSPLHF. The CDR3 nucleotides read TGTGCCTGGAATCTGTACGGGACAGGGGGTGATTCACCCCTCCACTTT.

The rearrangement joins TRBV7-9 to TRBJ1-1; a weak D match, TRBD1 (6 bases). The ends were cut back, 1 base at V and 4 bases at J, with 22 bases in the middle. Germline V gives CDR1 SEHNR, CDR2 FQNEAQ (reference sequence). The CDR3 consists of 18 residues. The CDR3: CASSLVMGRGTGFTEAFF. The CDR3 coding sequence is TGTGCCAGCAGCTTAGTTATGGGAAGAGGTACAGGGTTCACTGAAGCTTTCTTT.

The chain combines TRBV7-9 with TRBJ1-2; unclear D gene. Germline V CDR1 and CDR2: SEHNR, FQNEAQ (reference sequence). The CDR3 is 14 residues long. V lost 4 bases to trimming and J lost 4 bases, with 13 bases between them. CDR3 region: CASSYEQDPYGYTF. CDR3 nucleotides: TGTGCCAGCAGCTACGAGCAGGATCCCTATGGCTACACCTTC.